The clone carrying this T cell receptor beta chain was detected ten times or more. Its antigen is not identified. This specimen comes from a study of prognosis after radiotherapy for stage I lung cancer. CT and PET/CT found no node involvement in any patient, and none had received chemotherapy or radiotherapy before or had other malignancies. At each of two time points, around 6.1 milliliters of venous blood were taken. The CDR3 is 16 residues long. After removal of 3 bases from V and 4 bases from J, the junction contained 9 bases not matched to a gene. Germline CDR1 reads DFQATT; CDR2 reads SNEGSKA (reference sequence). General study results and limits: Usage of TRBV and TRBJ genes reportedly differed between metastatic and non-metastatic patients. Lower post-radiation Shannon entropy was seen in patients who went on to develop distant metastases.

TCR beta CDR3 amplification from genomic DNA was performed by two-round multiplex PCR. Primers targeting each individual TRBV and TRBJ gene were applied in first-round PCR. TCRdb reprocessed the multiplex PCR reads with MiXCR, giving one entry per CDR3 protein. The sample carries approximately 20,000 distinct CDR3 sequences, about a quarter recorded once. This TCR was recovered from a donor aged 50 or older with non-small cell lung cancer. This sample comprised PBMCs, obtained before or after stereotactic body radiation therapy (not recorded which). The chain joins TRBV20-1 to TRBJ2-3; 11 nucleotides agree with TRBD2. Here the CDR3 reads CSASRTSGSRPDTQYF. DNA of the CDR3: TGCAGTGCTAGCCGTACTAGCGGGAGTCGGCCAGATACGCAGTATTTT.